These T cell receptor beta chains were read from a single sample in a study of blood T cell repertoires in COVID-19. The table came from immunoSEQ multiplex PCR; TCRdb's copy has only in-frame clones and leaves some out. Here the sample spans over 120,000 clones, about 85% being singletons. Sequencing was carried out using peripheral blood. The receptors come from a human donor with acute or convalescent COVID-19. The donor label of this sample is uncertain. Each CDR3 is given with its conserved first and last residue. The D gene is left open where the match is weak.

V gene,D gene,CDR3 protein
TRBV2,TRBD2,CASSERLADTDTQYF
TRBV11-2,TRBD1,CASSLALDRGRNYGYTF
TRBV5-6,-,CASSLEGTQETQYF
TRBV29-1,TRBD2,CSVVDRAPAGGLNEQFF
TRBV6-5,-,CASSPVPYGYTF
TRBV30,-,CAWSQGQNTEAFF
TRBV4-1,TRBD2,CASSQLGLAGVGETQYF
TRBV5-1,TRBD1,CASSLGQGNEQYF
TRBV2,TRBD2,CASSSRGGSTDTQYF
TRBV29-1,TRBD1,CSVEDRAYEQYF
TRBV4-3,-,CASSQERTDWGQETQYF
TRBV19,-,CASTGLNQPQHF
TRBV28,-,CASSAGKQPQHF
TRBV29-1,TRBD1,CSVEGGTGHGYTF
TRBV10-3,TRBD2,CATHPGGAVSYEQYF
TRBV28,TRBD1,CASRLQGGMNTEAFF
TRBV7-9,-,CASSLVGATGYGYTF
TRBV19,-,CASSPRDAFLGGTEAFF
TRBV6-4,TRBD1,CASSLTGANTEAFF
TRBV5-1,-,CASSLAGSRGYTGELFF
TRBV5-1,-,CASSLRPGTTYNEQFF
TRBV2,TRBD2,CASGGLAGAYNEQFF
TRBV10-3,TRBD1,CAISRDRWSEAFF
TRBV6-5,-,CASSSKTQNYGYTF
TRBV28,-,CASSSVGFYGYTF
TRBV7-3,TRBD2,CASSPAGGGFDTQYF
TRBV19,-,CASSIVTEMNTEAFF
TRBV4-2,-,CASSRGGTGELFF
TRBV7-2,TRBD1,CASSLEDRGQEAFF
TRBV29-1,TRBD1,CSVDLQGANTEAFF
TRBV11-3,-,CASSLVGGQETQYF
TRBV19,TRBD2,CASKFGGLAGDQQFF
TRBV6-5,TRBD2,CASSRRTSGSDEQFF
TRBV7-2,-,CASSSLFGGDLGYTF
TRBV6-5,-,CASSYNSYEQYF
TRBV7-7,TRBD1,CASSLGTDTEAFF
TRBV19,-,CASSIRGTNGGPQHF
TRBV28,-,CASRGGSNQPQHF
TRBV6-5,-,CASSYNTDQPQHF
TRBV3-1/TRBV3-2,-,CASSQGAGFGANVLTF
TRBV28,TRBD1,CASTPTAPTGGYGYTF
TRBV12-3/TRBV12-4,-,CASRQTVTEAFF
TRBV9,TRBD2,CASSSGTSGGEQYF
TRBV5-1,TRBD1,CASSFTLTGTADGYTF
TRBV7-8,-,CASSASEQQYF
TRBV27,-,CASSLLGQPQHF
TRBV25-1,-,CASSEFRQGSEKLFF
TRBV11-3,TRBD2,CASSYRDEAGGTQYF
TRBV25-1,-,CASSEYGRDETQYF
TRBV19,-,CASSTGNNQPQHF